These 19 T cell receptor beta chains were sequenced from one sample in a study of OX40 agonist ivuxolimab in advanced cancers. Generated by immunoSEQ multiplex PCR, the TCRdb table keeps only in-frame clones and is missing some. The data show roughly 26,000 clones, around three quarters seen once. This material consisted of CD4+ or CD8+ T cells sorted from blood, taken in a trial of the OX40 agonist ivuxolimab. These receptors all come from an adult with an advanced solid tumor such as melanoma, head and neck, liver or kidney cancer.

V usage is TRBV29-1 and J usage is TRBJ1-5; no definite D call. CDR3 size: 14 residues. Germline values: CDR1 SQVTM, CDR2 ANQGSEA. Between the trimmed V and J ends, which lost 6 bases and 0 bases, there was a span of 12 bases. For the CDR3, the DNA is TGCAGCGTAGCGGACGGAGATAGCAATCAGCCCCAGCATTTT. It encodes CSVADGDSNQPQHF.

The sample holds one count of this clone. The chain uses TRBV27 and TRBJ1-2; perhaps TRBD1 as D (5 bases). Trimming left V 7 bases short and J 3 bases short, with 18 bases between. Germline V gene sequence: CDR1 MNHEY, CDR2 SMNVEV (reference sequence). The CDR3 extends over 15 amino acids. Here the CDR3 reads CASTSLGAEDYGYTF. The DNA for the CDR3 is TGTGCCAGCACCTCCCTAGGGGCAGAGGACTATGGCTACACCTTC.

The V gene is TRBV11-1, the J gene TRBJ2-3, with a possible D match to TRBD2 (7 bases). The CDR3 loop spans 16 amino acids. Germline V lookup: CDR1 SGHAT, CDR2 FQDESV (reference sequence). Trimming took off 2 bases at V and 3 bases at J, with 15 bases between the two ends. The CDR3 coding sequence is TGTGCCAGCAGCTTATCCCCCGCGGGGGCAACAGATACGCAGTATTTT. It encodes CASSLSPAGATDTQYF.

The chain couples TRBV6-6 to TRBJ1-2; D remains ambiguous. Trimming took 6 bases from V and 8 from J, leaving 19 bases between them. This CDR3 comprises 14 residues. Per the germline V gene, CDR1 is MNHNY and CDR2 is SVGAGI (reference sequence). CDR3 region: CASRPRGGSGGYTF. The CDR3 DNA is TGTGCCAGCAGACCCCGGGGAGGAAGTGGCGGCTACACCTTC.

This sequence joins TRBV11-2 and TRBJ1-2, with a weak D call TRBD1 (5 bases). V gave up 3 bases and J gave up 10 bases, with 18 bases separating them. The germline gives CDR1 SGHAT, CDR2 FQNNGV. The CDR3 is 14 residues long. The CDR3 bases are TGTGCCAGCAGCTTGGGGGGACTGACTGTTGACTACACCTTC. Encoded protein: CASSLGGLTVDYTF.

The chain links TRBV5-6 to TRBJ1-2, with D possibly TRBD1 on 6 matching bases. V dropped 1 base and J dropped 8 bases, with 15 bases sitting between them. In germline, CDR1 is SGHDT, CDR2 YYEEEE. The CDR3 totals 14 residues. CDR3 sequence: CASSLKSAGVGYTF. The CDR3 DNA sequence: TGTGCCAGCAGCTTGAAAAGCGCAGGGGTCGGCTACACCTTC. Full variable domain (remainder filled in from reference TRBV5-6 and TRBJ1-2): DAGVTQSPTHLIKTRGQQVTLRCSPKSGHDTVSWYQQALGQGPQFIFQYYEEEERQRGNFPDRFSGHQFPNYSSELNVNALLLGDSALYLCASSLKSAGVGYTFGSGTRLTVV.

In this sample, this clone turned up a few times. The CDR3 bases are TGCGCCAGCAGCCAAGACCATAGCAATCAGCCCCAGCATTTT. Translation gives CASSQDHSNQPQHF. The chain links TRBV4-1 to TRBJ1-5; no firm D call. The CDR3 loop spans 14 amino acids. V lost 0 bases to trimming and J lost 0 bases, with 3 bases between them. Germline CDR1 and CDR2: MGHRA and YSYEKL.

V and J are TRBV2 and TRBJ2-1; possible D gene TRBD1, 5 bases. In germline, CDR1 is SNHLY, CDR2 FYNNEI. The V gene lost 5 bases and the J gene lost 8 bases, with 10 bases spanning the gap. CDR3 length equals 12 residues. CDR3 bases: TGTGCCAGCAGTCCGAGCAGGGATGAGCAGTTCTTC. This translates into CASSPSRDEQFF.

This chain uses TRBV9 with TRBJ1-4, with 7 nucleotides matching TRBD1. V gave up 5 bases and J gave up 6 bases; unmatched junction bases: 10. Germline CDR1 reads SGDLS; CDR2 reads YYNGEE. The CDR3 is 15 residues long. CDR3 amino acids: CASSPVRDSDEKLFF. CDR3 DNA: TGTGCCAGCAGTCCAGTCCGGGACAGCGATGAAAAACTGTTTTTT.

The J gene is TRBJ1-2, the V gene TRBV5-4; tentative D call: TRBD1 (6 bases). Deletions cut 4 bases from V and 2 bases from J, with 12 bases between. CDR1 SGHNT and CDR2 YYREEE come from the germline V gene (reference sequence). This CDR3 is built from 14 residues. DNA for the CDR3: TGTGCCAGCAGCCCGCGGACAGTAAACTATGGCTACACCTTC. Protein product: CASSPRTVNYGYTF. Using reference TRBV5-4 and TRBJ1-2 for the parts outside the CDR3, the full variable domain is ETGVTQSPTHLIKTRGQQVTLRCSSQSGHNTVSWYQQALGQGPQFIFQYYREEENGRGNFPPRFSGLQFPNYSSELNVNALELDDSALYLCASSPRTVNYGYTFGSGTRLTVV.

The rearrangement links TRBV4-1 to TRBJ2-5; the match to TRBD1 covers 8 bases. The germline V gene encodes CDR1 MGHRA and CDR2 YSYEKL. The CDR3 sequence is 14 residues long. V lost 4 bases to trimming and J lost 1 base; unmatched junction nucleotides: 2. Written as DNA, the CDR3 is TGCGCCAGCAGCCCTGGACAGGGCCAAGAGACCCAGTACTTC. Translation gives CASSPGQGQETQYF.

This chain uses TRBV5-1 with TRBJ1-6; D is undetermined. CDR1 and CDR2 from the germline V gene are SGHRS and YFSETQ. There are 14 residues in the CDR3. V was trimmed by 2 bases and J by 9 bases, leaving 12 bases between them. This CDR3 is CASSLQSQGSPLHF. The DNA for the CDR3 is TGCGCCAGCAGCTTACAGAGCCAAGGTTCACCCCTCCACTTT.

The chain links TRBV5-1 to TRBJ1-1; D unclear. Trimming removed 5 bases at V and 5 bases at J, with 13 bases between. CDR1 is SGHRS and CDR2 is YFSETQ in the germline V gene. The CDR3 spans 13 residues. CDR3 amino acids: CASRITEKTEAFF. The CDR3 DNA sequence: TGCGCCAGCAGGATTACAGAGAAAACTGAAGCTTTCTTT. Using reference TRBV5-1 and TRBJ1-1 for the parts outside the CDR3, the full variable domain is KAGVTQTPRYLIKTRGQQVTLSCSPISGHRSVSWYQQTPGQGLQFLFEYFSETQRNKGNFPGRFSGRQFSNSRSEMNVSTLELGDSALYLCASRITEKTEAFFGQGTRLTVV.

This chain connects TRBV5-5 to TRBJ1-3; no clear D. Trimming pared 2 bases from V and 2 bases from J, leaving 8 bases between. The CDR3 length is 14 residues. The V gene's germline CDR1 is SGHKS and CDR2 YYEKEE (reference sequence). CDR3 region: CASSFNLAGNTIYF. The CDR3 region has the DNA TGTGCCAGCAGCTTTAATCTTGCTGGAAACACCATATATTTT. The complete variable domain, with remaining parts taken from reference TRBV5-5 and TRBJ1-3, reads DAGVTQSPTHLIKTRGQQVTLRCSPISGHKSVSWYQQVLGQGPQFIFQYYEKEERGRGNFPDRFSARQFPNYSSELNVNALLLGDSALYLCASSFNLAGNTIYFGEGSWLTVV.

The CDR3 spells CASSRGFNYGYTF. The CDR3 DNA reads TGTGCCAGCAGCCGGGGGTTTAACTATGGCTACACCTTC. The V gene is TRBV7-9, the J gene TRBJ1-2, with D perhaps matching TRBD1 (5 bases). Germline CDR1 SEHNR, CDR2 FQNEAQ (reference sequence). The V end lost 5 bases, the J end lost 1 base, and 8 bases lay between the germline ends. The CDR3 is 13 residues long.

The chain carries TRBV9 and TRBJ2-7, with TRBD2 matching over 8 bases. The CDR3 contains 14 residues. V was pared by 0 bases and J by 4 bases, with 3 bases of the junction left unmatched. Germline V gene data show CDR1 as SGDLS and CDR2 as YYNGEE. Here the CDR3 reads CASSVAPSGYEQYF. In nucleotides, the CDR3 is TGTGCCAGCAGCGTAGCACCTAGCGGGTACGAGCAGTACTTC.

V gene TRBV19 combines with J gene TRBJ2-7; 7 bases agree with TRBD1. This CDR3 has 15 amino acids. Trimming at V came to 3 bases and at J to 6 bases, leaving 11 bases not matched to a gene. Germline CDR1 is LNHDA and CDR2 is SQIVND (reference sequence). The CDR3 region is CASSIRGGMGSEQYF. DNA for the CDR3: TGTGCCAGTAGTATCCGAGGGGGCATGGGTTCCGAGCAGTACTTC. Complete variable domain (other parts from reference TRBV19 and TRBJ2-7): DGGITQSPKYLFRKEGQNVTLSCEQNLNHDAMYWYRQDPGQGLRLIYYSQIVNDFQKGDIAEGYSVSREKKESFPLTVTSAQKNPTAFYLCASSIRGGMGSEQYFGPGTRLTVT.

V is TRBV6-6 and J is TRBJ2-7; no definite D call. V gave up 5 bases and J gave up 7 bases, with 12 bases separating them. Per germline, CDR1 MNHNY and CDR2 SVGAGI (reference sequence). The CDR3 is made up of 12 amino acids. CDR3 sequence: CASSLQVGEQYF. As DNA, the CDR3 is TGTGCCAGCAGTCTTCAAGTTGGTGAGCAGTACTTC.

This chain links TRBV5-1 with TRBJ1-1; 7 bases are a match to TRBD1. The CDR3 contains 16 residues. V gave up 3 bases and J gave up 0 bases; unmatched junction bases: 8. Germline CDR1 is SGHRS and CDR2 is YFSETQ. CDR3 loop: CASSWVRDSLNTEAFF. Written as DNA, the CDR3 is TGCGCCAGCAGCTGGGTACGGGACAGCCTGAACACTGAAGCTTTCTTT.